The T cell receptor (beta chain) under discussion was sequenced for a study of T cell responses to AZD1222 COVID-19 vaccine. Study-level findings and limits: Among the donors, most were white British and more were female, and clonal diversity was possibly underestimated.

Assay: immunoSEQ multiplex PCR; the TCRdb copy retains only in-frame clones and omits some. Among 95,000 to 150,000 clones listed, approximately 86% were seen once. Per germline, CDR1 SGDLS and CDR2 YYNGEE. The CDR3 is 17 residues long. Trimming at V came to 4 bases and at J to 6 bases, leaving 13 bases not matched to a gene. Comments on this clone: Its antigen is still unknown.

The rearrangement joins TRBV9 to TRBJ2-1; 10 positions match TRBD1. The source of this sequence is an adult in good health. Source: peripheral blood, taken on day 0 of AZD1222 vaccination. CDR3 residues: CASSPSKTRTGGNEQFF. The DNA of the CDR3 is TGTGCCAGCAGCCCTTCGAAGACCCGGACAGGGGGCAATGAGCAGTTCTTC. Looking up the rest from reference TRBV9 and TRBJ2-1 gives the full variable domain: DSGVTQTPKHLITATGQRVTLRCSPRSGDLSVYWYQQSLDQGLQFLIQYYNGEERAKGNILERFSAQQFPDLHSELNLSSLELGDSALYFCASSPSKTRTGGNEQFFGPGTRLTVL.